Listed below are T cell receptor beta chains from one sample, sequenced in a study of blood T cells in healthy people across ages. TCRdb reanalysed the 5' RACE reads using MiXCR and keeps one entry per CDR3 protein. The repertoire has more than 750,000 distinct CDR3 sequences, about 27% of them found once; the top ten carry roughly a tenth. The same sample was also studied in work on T cells of mothers and their children.

Specimen: blood. The receptors come from a woman in her thirties or forties in good health. The CDR3 runs from the conserved cysteine through the conserved F or W. A D gene is named only where the DNA matches it firmly. Size tells how often a clone was seen (once, few, many) or the class of an expanded clone, and some rows leave it out.

j_call clone_size d_call v_call cdr3_length cdr3_nt cdr3_aa
TRBJ2-2 . . TRBV6-1 17 TGTGCCAGCAGTCGCCCCAGGGACTCACCTAACACCGGGGAGCTGTTTTTT CASSRPRDSPNTGELFF
TRBJ1-5 . TRBD1 TRBV19 15 TGTGCCAGTAGTACTGACAGGGGAAGCAATCAGCCCCAGCATTTT CASSTDRGSNQPQHF
TRBJ1-5 few TRBD1 TRBV20-1 16 TGCAGTGCTAGACGACAGGGGGTTGGTTTGGATCAGCCCCAGCATTTT CSARRQGVGLDQPQHF
TRBJ1-2 few . TRBV7-9 12 TGTGCCAGCAGCTTAGCGCCGGCAGGCTACACCTTC CASSLAPAGYTF
TRBJ1-2 . . TRBV12-3/TRBV12-4 13 TGTGCCAGCGCCGGGAACATCAACTATGGCTACACCTTC CASAGNINYGYTF
TRBJ1-5 . TRBD1 TRBV12-3/TRBV12-4 18 TGTGCCAGCAGTTTAGCCCGGGGCGAGGGACAGGGCAATCAGCCCCAGCATTTT CASSLARGEGQGNQPQHF
TRBJ1-5 few TRBD1 TRBV12-3/TRBV12-4 16 TGTGCCAGCACTCTTGTGGGACAGGGAGGCAATCAGCCCCAGCATTTT CASTLVGQGGNQPQHF
TRBJ1-2 . TRBD1 TRBV5-1 17 TGCGCCAGCAGCTCCCTGAGGGGGACAGGGGGCTCCGATGGCTACACCTTC CASSSLRGTGGSDGYTF
TRBJ2-3 many . TRBV10-3 12 TGTGCCATAATGGGGGTGGCAGATACGCAGTATTTT CAIMGVADTQYF
TRBJ1-4 few . TRBV18 15 TGTGCCAGCACTAAACCGACGGCAGGCTATGAAAAACTGTTTTTT CASTKPTAGYEKLFF
TRBJ1-1 . . TRBV28 14 TGTGCCAGCAGTTCCCCCCCGGAGAACACTGAAGCTTTCTTT CASSSPPENTEAFF
TRBJ1-2 many TRBD1 TRBV27 14 TGTGCCAGCAGTATCGGGACAGGGGTATATGGCTACACCTTC CASSIGTGVYGYTF
TRBJ1-1 many . TRBV7-6 15 TGTGCCAGCAGCTTAGATGGACGGCAGAACACTGAAGCTTTCTTT CASSLDGRQNTEAFF
TRBJ1-2 . . TRBV28 15 TGTGCCAGCAGTGGACAAACGACGAATAACTATGGCTACACCTTC CASSGQTTNNYGYTF
TRBJ1-2 few TRBD1 TRBV12-3/TRBV12-4 14 TGTGCCAGCAGTCAGAGACAGGGATCGGCTGGCTACACCTTC CASSQRQGSAGYTF
TRBJ2-2 . TRBD1 TRBV5-1 16 TGCACCAGCAGCGCACAACAGGGGATCAACACCGGGGAGCTGTTTTTT CTSSAQQGINTGELFF
TRBJ2-1 . . TRBV7-2 15 TGTGCCAGCAGCCCCCCCGGGCAGGGGGGTCGTGAGCAGTTCTTC CASSPPGQGGREQFF
TRBJ1-1 few . TRBV20-1 13 TGCAGTGCTAGGCCTACCGGGAACACTGAAGCTTTCTTT CSARPTGNTEAFF